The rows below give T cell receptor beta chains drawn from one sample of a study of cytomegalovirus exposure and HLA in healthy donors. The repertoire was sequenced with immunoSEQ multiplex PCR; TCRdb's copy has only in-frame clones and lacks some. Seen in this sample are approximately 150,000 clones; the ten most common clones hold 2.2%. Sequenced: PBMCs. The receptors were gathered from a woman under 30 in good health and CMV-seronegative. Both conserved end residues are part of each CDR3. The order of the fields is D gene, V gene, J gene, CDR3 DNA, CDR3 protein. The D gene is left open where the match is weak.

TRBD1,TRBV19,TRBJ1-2,TGTGCCAGTAGTCCCGGACAGGGGGCTTATGGCTACACCTTC,CASSPGQGAYGYTF
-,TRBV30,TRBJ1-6,TGTGCCGTGGGCCAGGAATATAATTCACCCCTCCACTTT,CAVGQEYNSPLHF
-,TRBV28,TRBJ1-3,TGTGCCAGCAGTTACGGGGGGAGCACCATATATTTT,CASSYGGSTIYF
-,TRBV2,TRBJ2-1,TGTGCCAGTGTAGGACTGAGAAGCTCCTACAATGAGCAGTTCTTC,CASVGLRSSYNEQFF
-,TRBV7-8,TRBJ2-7,TGTGCCAGCAGCTTAATTGGGGTTGGGTTAGCGGACTCAACCTACGAGCAGTACTTC,CASSLIGVGLADSTYEQYF
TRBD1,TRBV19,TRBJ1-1,TGTGCCAGTAGTATGGCATGGGACAGGGGCACTGAAGCTTTCTTT,CASSMAWDRGTEAFF
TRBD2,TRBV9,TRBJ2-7,TGTGCCAGCAGCCACGATAACGGGAGGGGACCCTACGAGCAGTACTTC,CASSHDNGRGPYEQYF
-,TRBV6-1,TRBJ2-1,TGTGCCAGCAGTGAACAGGGGATCACGGGCAATGAGCAGTTCTTC,CASSEQGITGNEQFF
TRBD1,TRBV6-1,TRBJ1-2,TGTGCCAGCAGTGGGAGGCCAAAGACAGGGGGCGCTTTTTATGGCTACACCTTC,CASSGRPKTGGAFYGYTF
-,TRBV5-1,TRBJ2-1,TGCGCCAGCAGCCTATCTCAGGGTTCCTACAATGAGCAGTTCTTC,CASSLSQGSYNEQFF
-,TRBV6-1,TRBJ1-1,TGTGCCAGCAGTGAAATTGTGACAGCGACGAACACTGAAGCTTTCTTT,CASSEIVTATNTEAFF
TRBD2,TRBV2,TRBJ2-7,TGTGCCAGCAGGGTACTAGCGGGGGTATACGAGCAGTACTTC,CASRVLAGVYEQYF
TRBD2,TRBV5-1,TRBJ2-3,TGCGCCAGCAGCCCTTGGACTAGCGGTACAGATACGCAGTATTTT,CASSPWTSGTDTQYF
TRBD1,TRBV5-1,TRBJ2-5,TGCGCCAGCAGCTTGATGGGACAGGACCAAGAGGCCCAGTACTTC,CASSLMGQDQEAQYF
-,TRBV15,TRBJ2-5,TGTGCCACCAGCAGAAGTCGCAGGGGGGAAGAGACCCAGTACTTC,CATSRSRRGEETQYF
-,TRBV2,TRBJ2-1,TGTGCCAGCAATTCCCGTCTGAGCTCCTACAATGAGCAGTTCTTC,CASNSRLSSYNEQFF
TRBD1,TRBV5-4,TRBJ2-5,TGTGCCAGCAGTGGACAGGGGGTTCAAGAGACCCAGTACTTC,CASSGQGVQETQYF
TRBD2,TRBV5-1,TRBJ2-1,TGCGCCAGCAGCTTGGCCTTCTTAGCGGGTAGGAGCTCCTACAATGAGCAGTTCTTC,CASSLAFLAGRSSYNEQFF
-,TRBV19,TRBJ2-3,TGTGCCAGTAAGTTAACAGCTAGCACAGATACGCAGTATTTT,CASKLTASTDTQYF
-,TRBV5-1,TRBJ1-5,TGCGCCAGCAGCTTAGGGGGGGGCAATCAGCCCCAGCATTTT,CASSLGGGNQPQHF
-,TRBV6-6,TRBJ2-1,TGTGCCAGCAGTTACTCACCTAGTAACAATGAGCAGTTCTTC,CASSYSPSNNEQFF
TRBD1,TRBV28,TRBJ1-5,TGTGCCAGCAGTGCCCACAGGGGGAATCAGCCCCAGCATTTT,CASSAHRGNQPQHF
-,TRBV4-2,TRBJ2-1,TGTGCCAGCAGCCCGGGACTCGTCTCCTACAATGAGCAGTTCTTC,CASSPGLVSYNEQFF
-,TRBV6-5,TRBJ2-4,TGTGCCAGCAGTCAGTTCGGGTGGACCAAAAACATTCAGTACTTC,CASSQFGWTKNIQYF
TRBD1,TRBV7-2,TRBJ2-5,TGTGCCAGCAGCTTCCAACAGGGGCGGGAGACCCAGTACTTC,CASSFQQGRETQYF
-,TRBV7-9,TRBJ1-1,TGTGCCAGCACCCTATTCCAGGGAGGGACTGAAGCTTTCTTT,CASTLFQGGTEAFF
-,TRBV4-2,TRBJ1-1,TGTGCCAGCAGCCAAGGGGCGGGGGTAACTGAAGCTTTCTTT,CASSQGAGVTEAFF
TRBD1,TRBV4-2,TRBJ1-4,TGTGCCAGCAGCCACAGGACAGGGGACGAAAAACTGTTTTTT,CASSHRTGDEKLFF
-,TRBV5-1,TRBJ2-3,TGCGCCAGCAGCCTAGCCACAGATACGCAGTATTTT,CASSLATDTQYF
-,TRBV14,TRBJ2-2,TGTGCCAGCAGCCCCCACACGAACACCGGGGAGCTGTTTTTT,CASSPHTNTGELFF
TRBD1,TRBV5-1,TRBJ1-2,TGCGCCAGCAGCTTGGAGGGACAGGGGCTTTACCTCTTC,CASSLEGQGLYLF
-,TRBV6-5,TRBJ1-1,TGTGCCAGCAGTCTCCGGGGGGGAATGAACACTGAAGCTTTCTTT,CASSLRGGMNTEAFF
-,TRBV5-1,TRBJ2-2,TGCGCCAGCAGAGAACAGGACGACGGGGAGCTGTTTTTT,CASREQDDGELFF
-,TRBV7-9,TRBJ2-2,TGTGCCAGCAGCTTAGACCGGACCGGGGAGCTGTTTTTT,CASSLDRTGELFF
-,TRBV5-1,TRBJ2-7,TGCGCCAGCAGACCGGACAGCTCCTACGAGCAGTACTTC,CASRPDSSYEQYF
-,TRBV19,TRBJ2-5,TGTGCCAGTAGTATTTCCCCTGAGACCCAGTACTTC,CASSISPETQYF
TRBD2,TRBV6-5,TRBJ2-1,TGTGCCAGCAGTAGCGGACTAGCGGGAGGTGAGCAGTTCTTC,CASSSGLAGGEQFF
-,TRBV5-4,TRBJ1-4,TGTGCCAGCAGCTTGTCAGGGCTAACTAATGAAAAACTGTTTTTT,CASSLSGLTNEKLFF
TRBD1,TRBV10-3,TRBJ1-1,TGTGCCATCAGTGACCAGGGGGACACTGAAGCTTTCTTT,CAISDQGDTEAFF
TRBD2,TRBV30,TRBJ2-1,TGTGCCTGGTCGAAGCCTAGCGGGAGGGCCTACAATGAGCAGTTCTTC,CAWSKPSGRAYNEQFF
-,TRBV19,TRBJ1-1,TGTGCCAGTAGAATACGAGGTTACGGGAACACTGAAGCTTTCTTT,CASRIRGYGNTEAFF
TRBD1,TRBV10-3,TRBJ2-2,TGTGCCACCCGGTGGATAACAGGGGACACCGGGGAGCTGTTTTTT,CATRWITGDTGELFF
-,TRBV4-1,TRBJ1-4,TGCGCCAGCAGCCAAGACGTGTGGAAGGGGAGGGGGACTAATGAAAAACTGTTTTTT,CASSQDVWKGRGTNEKLFF
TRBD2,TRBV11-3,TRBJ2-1,TGTGCCAGCAGCTTACAAGCGGGGCAAACCTACAATGAGCAGTTCTTC,CASSLQAGQTYNEQFF
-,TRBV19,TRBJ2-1,TGTGCCAGTAGTATGATGCTTCTACTAACCAATGAGCAGTTCTTC,CASSMMLLLTNEQFF
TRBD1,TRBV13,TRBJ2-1,TGTGCCAGCAGTTTCGGACAGGGGGGATACAATGAGCAGTTCTTC,CASSFGQGGYNEQFF
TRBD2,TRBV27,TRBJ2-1,TGTGCCACCGCACTAGCGGGAGGGCCCAATGAGCAGTTCTTC,CATALAGGPNEQFF
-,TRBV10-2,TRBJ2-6,TGCGCCAGCAGTGGGGTGACAGGCGTGTTGGGTCCTGGGGCCAACGTCCTGACTTTC,CASSGVTGVLGPGANVLTF
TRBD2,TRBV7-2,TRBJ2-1,TGTGCCAGCAGCGCCCGGACTAGTGACTACAATGAGCAGTTCTTC,CASSARTSDYNEQFF
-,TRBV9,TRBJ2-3,TGTGCCAGCAGCCCGGACTTTAGCACAGATACGCAGTATTTT,CASSPDFSTDTQYF
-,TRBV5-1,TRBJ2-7,TGCGCCAGCAGCTTTAGTCTTAGCTCATCCTACGAGCAGTACTTC,CASSFSLSSSYEQYF
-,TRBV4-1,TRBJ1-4,TGCGCCAGCAGCCAAGTTAGGGGTGAAAAACTGTTTTTT,CASSQVRGEKLFF
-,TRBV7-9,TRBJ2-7,TGTGCCAGCAGCTTAGTTCACAGGCCGTCCTACGAGCAGTACTTC,CASSLVHRPSYEQYF
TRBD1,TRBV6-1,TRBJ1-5,TGTGCCAGCAGTGAGGCGATGGGACAGGGCGATCAGCCCCAGCATTTT,CASSEAMGQGDQPQHF